This is a list of T cell receptor beta chains from one sample in a study of T cells in Graves' hyperthyroidism and ophthalmopathy. TCRdb re-analysed the multiplex PCR reads in MiXCR, keeping a single row per CDR3 protein. The repertoire holds about 700,000 distinct CDR3 sequences, with less than 15% as singletons. Sequencing used blood. The receptors originated from a woman aged 18-30 years with Graves' hyperthyroidism. Each CDR3 is given with its conserved first and last residue. The D gene is left open where the match is weak. A clone size is listed for some rows: how often the clone was seen (once, few, many), or a class if it is expanded.

CDR3nt,CDR3aa,v_gene,d_gene,abundance,j_gene
TGTGCCAGCAGCCAAACCGGGCCCATGAACACTGAAGCTTTCTTT,CASSQTGPMNTEAFF,TRBV7-9,-,-,TRBJ1-1
TGTGCCAGCAGCCAAAAGGGAGGACAGGGGGCGACTGAAGCTTTCTTT,CASSQKGGQGATEAFF,TRBV6-1,TRBD1,-,TRBJ1-1
TGTGCCAGCGGCAGGGACGTCCACGAGCAGTACTTC,CASGRDVHEQYF,TRBV28,-,many,TRBJ2-7
TGTGCCAGTAGTATGTTCGAGCGGGAGTTGGCGGATACGCAGTATTTT,CASSMFERELADTQYF,TRBV19,TRBD2,few,TRBJ2-3
TGCAGTGCTAGAAAAATCGGGGGGGGGTCCTACGAGCAGTACTTC,CSARKIGGGSYEQYF,TRBV20-1,TRBD2,many,TRBJ2-7
TGTGCCAGTAGTATCTCAGGACTAGCGGGGCTGAGCTCCTACAATGAGCAGTTCTTC,CASSISGLAGLSSYNEQFF,TRBV19,TRBD2,few,TRBJ2-1
TGTGCCAGCACCCCGGGTGGATGGGGCCCCGGGGAGCTGTTTTTT,CASTPGGWGPGELFF,TRBV2,-,many,TRBJ2-2
TGTGCCAGCAGCTTATTTTCACTAGCGGGAGGGCCTAGCTACAATGAGCAGTTCTTC,CASSLFSLAGGPSYNEQFF,TRBV7-9,TRBD2,few,TRBJ2-1
TGTGCCAGCAGATTGGAGGACAGGGGCTACAATGAGCAGTACTTC,CASRLEDRGYNEQYF,TRBV6-1,TRBD1,-,TRBJ2-7
TGTGCCAGCAGTTACTCTAGCTCTGAAGCTTTCTTT,CASSYSSSEAFF,TRBV6-2/TRBV6-3,-,-,TRBJ1-1
TGTGCCAGCAGTTATATGGCCACGGACAGTGCCTACGAGCAGTACTTC,CASSYMATDSAYEQYF,TRBV12-3/TRBV12-4,-,few,TRBJ2-7
TGTGCCACCCAACCAGGGGTGTTTTCCTACGAGCAGTACTTC,CATQPGVFSYEQYF,TRBV19,-,-,TRBJ2-7
TGCAGTGCCGAAAAGCGGGAGTTACAAGAGACCCAGTACTTC,CSAEKRELQETQYF,TRBV20-1,TRBD2,many,TRBJ2-5
TGTGCCAGCATTAGGACGGATGCTGAAGCTTTCTTT,CASIRTDAEAFF,TRBV2,-,-,TRBJ1-1
TGCGCCAGCAGCCCAAACCAACAAGGCTACGAGCAGTACTTC,CASSPNQQGYEQYF,TRBV5-1,-,few,TRBJ2-7
TGCGCCAGCAGCTTGGCTCTCGGGACCCTAACGGATACGCAGTATTTT,CASSLALGTLTDTQYF,TRBV5-1,-,few,TRBJ2-3
TGCGCCAGCAGCGGAAGCGGGAACTCCTACAATGAGCAGTTCTTC,CASSGSGNSYNEQFF,TRBV5-1,TRBD2,many,TRBJ2-1
TGTGCCAGCAGCAAAGGGAGGGACAGCTCCTACAATGAGCAGTTCTTC,CASSKGRDSSYNEQFF,TRBV7-8,-,few,TRBJ2-1
TGCAGTGCTAATCTGAGGAGCGGGTTTCCCTACGAGCAGTACTTC,CSANLRSGFPYEQYF,TRBV20-1,-,many,TRBJ2-7
TGCAGTGCTAGTAGGCGCACTGAAGCTTTCTTT,CSASRRTEAFF,TRBV20-1,-,many,TRBJ1-1
TGCGCCAGCAGTGGAAGGCAAGGCGGGCCCACAGATACGCAGTATTTT,CASSGRQGGPTDTQYF,TRBV10-1,-,-,TRBJ2-3
TGCGCCAGCAGGGAGTTAGGGCAGAGCACAGATACGCAGTATTTT,CASRELGQSTDTQYF,TRBV4-1,-,few,TRBJ2-3
TGTGCCGGAAAACTAGCGGGAGGGCCTATAGGTAGTTCCTACAATGAGCAGTTCTTC,CAGKLAGGPIGSSYNEQFF,TRBV30,TRBD2,many,TRBJ2-1
TGTGCCAGCAGTTTAGACGAGCGCTTTCTTGGCCTGGGGAGACCTGAAGCTTTCTTT,CASSLDERFLGLGRPEAFF,TRBV28,-,many,TRBJ1-1
TGCGCCAGCAGCCAAGATCTTCCTGCCGACGGGGAGCTGTTTTTT,CASSQDLPADGELFF,TRBV4-3,-,-,TRBJ2-2
TGTGCCAGCAGCTTAGGTTCGGGGGCAAATGAGCAGTTCTTC,CASSLGSGANEQFF,TRBV13,-,-,TRBJ2-1
TGTGCCAGCAGCGAATCCGGGACAATTGGCTACACCTTC,CASSESGTIGYTF,TRBV9,-,few,TRBJ1-2
TGCAGTGCTAGAGATCGCCGAGGCAATCAGCCCCAGCATTTT,CSARDRRGNQPQHF,TRBV20-1,-,many,TRBJ1-5
TGTGCCAGCAGCTTAGCCTCCGGGACGTCGCGATTGAACACTGAAGCTTTCTTT,CASSLASGTSRLNTEAFF,TRBV7-8,-,many,TRBJ1-1
TGTGCCAGCAGTTACGAGGCGCGGGGCACTGAAGCTTTCTTT,CASSYEARGTEAFF,TRBV6-1,-,many,TRBJ1-1
TGTGCCTGGGCCAGGGGGGCCGGCGAGCAGTACTTC,CAWARGAGEQYF,TRBV30,-,many,TRBJ2-7
TGTGCCAGCAGTTTGAGCAGACGGAGCTACGAGCAGTACTTC,CASSLSRRSYEQYF,TRBV27,-,many,TRBJ2-7
TGCGCCAGCAGGGCCTGGACTAGCGGGAGGGAGAATGAGCAGTTCTTC,CASRAWTSGRENEQFF,TRBV10-1,TRBD2,-,TRBJ2-1
TGTGCCAGCAGTTTTACAGGGGATCCTCGGGAGCAGTACTTC,CASSFTGDPREQYF,TRBV27,TRBD1,few,TRBJ2-7
TGCAGTGCTTCAGACTACCCGAGAGGCACAGATACGCAGTATTTT,CSASDYPRGTDTQYF,TRBV20-1,-,many,TRBJ2-3
TGTGCCAGCATGCCCCCGGCGGGCGGGGAGCTGTTTTTT,CASMPPAGGELFF,TRBV25-1,-,-,TRBJ2-2
TGTGCCAGCGTTGCTAGCCGCTACAATGAGCAGTTCTTC,CASVASRYNEQFF,TRBV2,-,many,TRBJ2-1
TGTGCCAGCAGCTTGGATCTCGGGCTAGCGGGAGCAGATACGCAGTATTTT,CASSLDLGLAGADTQYF,TRBV5-5,TRBD2,many,TRBJ2-3
TGTGCCAGCAGTCCCACGGGCGGGACTAGCACAGATACGCAGTATTTT,CASSPTGGTSTDTQYF,TRBV12-3/TRBV12-4,-,once,TRBJ2-3
TGTGCCAGCAGTTTAAGGTCGAAGGAAGCTTTCTTT,CASSLRSKEAFF,TRBV28,-,few,TRBJ1-1
TGTGCCAGCACCCCAGGGGATGGCTACAATGAGCAGTTCTTC,CASTPGDGYNEQFF,TRBV6-2/TRBV6-3,-,-,TRBJ2-1
TGTGCCAGCAGCTTTCACCCGGGACAAGAGACCCAGTACTTC,CASSFHPGQETQYF,TRBV7-8,-,-,TRBJ2-5
TGTGCCAGCAGTACAGGGGATCCCCCGCTATTGAAGTTCTTC,CASSTGDPPLLKFF,TRBV27,TRBD1,few,TRBJ2-1
TGTGCCAGCAGCCGAAGAAGGGATACGCAGTATTTT,CASSRRRDTQYF,TRBV11-2,-,many,TRBJ2-3
TGTGCCAGCAGCTTGACTAGTCCCGGGGAGCTGTTTTTT,CASSLTSPGELFF,TRBV11-2,-,many,TRBJ2-2